These 24 T cell receptor beta chains were sequenced from one sample in a study of blood T cell repertoires in COVID-19 (dated by TCRdb to 2020 to 2022). The library came from the immunoSEQ multiplex PCR assay. TCRdb re-hosts the immuneACCESS table, in-frame sequences only. Its copies lack some clones; in the studies checked, an unresolved V gene accounts for under half of them, and the cause for the rest is not known. The sample has about 250,000 clones on record, roughly 80% of them singletons. Of the sample, approximately 4% is held by the ten largest clones. The sequenced material came from PBMCs or T cells enriched from blood (not recorded which). These receptor sequences come from a woman between 40 and 55 years old who had been exposed to COVID-19.

This clone was counted once. The rearrangement joins TRBV5-4 to TRBJ1-2; 9 nucleotides match TRBD1. Germline assignment: CDR1 SGHNT and CDR2 YYREEE (reference sequence). J was trimmed by 6 bases and V by 5 bases; bases with no gene match: 5. This CDR3 comprises 13 residues. DNA for the CDR3: TGTGCCAGCAGTTTACAGGGGGCAGATGGCTACACCTTC. This translates into CASSLQGADGYTF. Based on the CDR3 plus reference TRBV5-4 and TRBJ1-2, the full variable domain is ETGVTQSPTHLIKTRGQQVTLRCSSQSGHNTVSWYQQALGQGPQFIFQYYREEENGRGNFPPRFSGLQFPNYSSELNVNALELDDSALYLCASSLQGADGYTFGSGTRLTVV.

This clone was counted a few times. This chain links TRBV5-6 with TRBJ2-7; TRBD1 matches 8 bases. V lost 2 bases and J lost 2; bases outside the gene matches: 3. The CDR3 extends over 14 amino acids. Germline V gene sequence: CDR1 SGHDT, CDR2 YYEEEE. In DNA, the CDR3 is TGTGCCAGCAGCTTCATGGACAGGGCCTACGAGCAGTACTTC. This translates into CASSFMDRAYEQYF.

This chain links TRBV18 with TRBJ1-3; TRBD1 is a possible D gene (5 bases). CDR1 and CDR2 (germline): KGHSH, LQKENI. The ends were cut back, 2 bases at V and 2 bases at J, with 13 bases in the middle. The CDR3 runs 16 residues. Here the CDR3 reads CASSPAAQGTGNTIYF. Here the CDR3 DNA reads TGTGCCAGCTCACCAGCGGCCCAGGGCACTGGAAACACCATATATTTT.

The sample holds one count of this clone. CDR3 bases: TGTGCCAGTAGTATAGGAAGCGGGGTCACAGATACGCAGTATTTT. This gives the protein CASSIGSGVTDTQYF. This chain uses TRBV19 with TRBJ2-3; 7 bases line up with TRBD2. Germline CDR1 and CDR2: LNHDA and SQIVND (reference sequence). The CDR3 loop spans 15 amino acids. The ends lost 1 base at V and 2 bases at J; junction bases unmatched: 3.

This clone came up once. This chain uses TRBV6-5 with TRBJ2-5; 12 bases are shared with TRBD2. The V gene end was trimmed by 0 bases and the J gene end by 3 bases; junction bases not matched to a gene: 2. CDR1 and CDR2 from the germline V gene are MNHEY and SVGAGI. The CDR3 has 16 residues. The CDR3 region is CASSYSTSGGEETQYF. Written as DNA, the CDR3 is TGTGCCAGCAGTTACTCGACTAGCGGGGGAGAAGAGACCCAGTACTTC.

This clone was counted only a few times. The chain's CDR3 is CASSQDLGGSNTEAFF. The CDR3, as DNA: TGTGCCAGCAGCCAAGATCTGGGAGGGTCGAACACTGAAGCTTTCTTT. The chain employs TRBV14 and TRBJ1-1; unclear D gene. The V gene lost 0 bases and the J gene lost 1 base, with 12 bases spanning the gap. This CDR3 has 16 residues. Germline V gene lookup returns CDR1 SGHDN and CDR2 FVKESK. Variable domain in full (rest from reference TRBV14 and TRBJ1-1): EAGVTQFPSHSVIEKGQTVTLRCDPISGHDNLYWYRRVMGKEIKFLLHFVKESKQDESGMPNNRFLAERTGGTYSTLKVQPAELEDSGVYFCASSQDLGGSNTEAFFGQGTRLTVV.

This chain joins TRBV28 and TRBJ1-2; 10 bases match TRBD1. Unmatched junction bases numbered 6, after V lost 5 bases and J lost 6 bases. This CDR3 contains 14 residues. CDR1 and CDR2 (germline): MDHEN, SYDVKM. CDR3 DNA sequence: TGTGCCAGCAGTCTCGGGACAGGGGAGGATGGCTACACCTTC. This codes for CASSLGTGEDGYTF.

The V gene is TRBV3-1 (or the pseudogene TRBV3-2), the J gene TRBJ2-3, with 14 nucleotides matching TRBD2. The germline gives CDR1 LGHDT, CDR2 YNNKEL (reference sequence). J was trimmed by 6 bases and V by 2 bases; bases with no gene match: 7. The CDR3 spans 17 residues. CDR3 residues: CASSQPGTSGGRDTQYF. The CDR3 coding sequence is TGTGCCAGCAGCCAACCCGGGACTAGCGGGGGCCGCGATACGCAGTATTTT.

The chain employs TRBV5-1 and TRBJ2-1, with 13 nucleotides matching TRBD2. After removal of 3 bases from V and 5 bases from J, the junction contained 5 bases not matched to a gene. The length of the CDR3 is 16 residues. Germline CDR1 is SGHRS and CDR2 is YFSETQ. This CDR3 is CASSSPGLAGHNEQFF. In nucleotides, the CDR3 is TGCGCCAGCAGCTCACCGGGACTAGCGGGGCACAATGAGCAGTTCTTC.

V usage is TRBV4-3 and J usage is TRBJ1-6, with a tentative D call TRBD1 (5 bases). The CDR3 covers 15 residues. The germline V gene has CDR1 LGHNA and CDR2 YSLEER. The V and J ends lost 4 bases and 8 bases respectively, with 15 bases between them. CDR3 DNA sequence: TGCGCCAGCAGCCCCGGCAGGGCCCGATATTCACCCCTCCACTTT. Translating it yields CASSPGRARYSPLHF.

The chain couples TRBV14 to TRBJ1-1; D might be TRBD1 (6 bases). The V end lost 1 base, the J end lost 1 base, and 7 bases lay between the germline ends. Germline V lookup: CDR1 SGHDN, CDR2 FVKESK. There are 14 residues in the CDR3. The CDR3, as DNA: TGTGCCAGCAGCCAAGTAGGGGGGAACACTGAAGCTTTCTTT. Protein: CASSQVGGNTEAFF.

The CDR3 loop reads CASSVGGGLSTDTQYF. The DNA for the CDR3 is TGTGCCAGCAGCGTAGGAGGCGGGCTTAGCACAGATACGCAGTATTTT. V gene TRBV9 combines with J gene TRBJ2-3, with D tentatively TRBD2 (5 bases). The germline gives CDR1 SGDLS, CDR2 YYNGEE. Trimming removed 0 bases from V and 0 bases from J, with 11 bases in between. There are 16 residues in the CDR3.

This chain links TRBV5-4 with TRBJ1-3; 7 bases are a match to TRBD1. Germline V CDR1 and CDR2: SGHNT, YYREEE (reference sequence). Trimming removed 6 bases from V and 4 bases from J; junction bases left unmatched: 7. This CDR3 is built from 14 residues. The CDR3, as DNA: TGTGCCAGCACTCTACAGGGGCCAGGAAACACCATATATTTT. Translation gives CASTLQGPGNTIYF.

The genes are TRBV19 and TRBJ1-2, with 7 bases fitting TRBD1. V lost 1 base to trimming and J lost 4 bases; unmatched junction nucleotides: 3. There are 14 residues in the CDR3. Germline assignment: CDR1 LNHDA and CDR2 SQIVND (reference sequence). The CDR3 region is CASSIGGGVYGYTF. The CDR3 nucleotides read TGTGCCAGTAGTATAGGAGGGGGCGTCTATGGCTACACCTTC.

The count of this clone is one. The J gene is TRBJ1-6, the V gene TRBV21-1; TRBD1 is the table's D call, not checked against the DNA. TRBV21-1 has pseudogene status. The CDR3 covers 17 residues. The CDR3 spells CASSIQGPWSYNSPLHF. CDR3 coding DNA: TGTGCCAGCAGCATCCAGGGCCCCTGGTCCTATAATTCACCCCTCCACTTT.

The rearrangement uses TRBV5-5 and TRBJ1-4; 7 bases line up with TRBD1. This CDR3 spans 16 amino acids. Germline V CDR1 and CDR2: SGHKS, YYEKEE (reference sequence). V trimming: 3 bases; J trimming: 7 bases; junction bases outside the gene matches: 12. In DNA, the CDR3 is TGTGCCAGCAGCTGGGGATCGGGAGGGGGCGGTGAAAAACTGTTTTTT. This gives the protein CASSWGSGGGGEKLFF.

DNA for the CDR3: TGTGCCAGCAGTTCAGCGTACCTCTATGGCTACACCTTC. It specifies CASSSAYLYGYTF. The chain employs TRBV6-5 and TRBJ1-2; D gene unclear. There are 13 residues in the CDR3. Trimming pared 4 bases from V and 4 bases from J, leaving 10 bases between. The germline gives CDR1 MNHEY, CDR2 SVGAGI.

Only one count was recorded for this clone. This sequence joins TRBV7-2 and TRBJ2-5; TRBD2 aligns across 11 bases. Germline V gene sequence: CDR1 SGHTA, CDR2 FQGNSA. Trimming removed 4 bases from V and 4 bases from J; junction bases left unmatched: 8. The CDR3 is made up of 16 amino acids. The CDR3 DNA reads TGTGCCAGCAGCTCCGGGACTAGCGGTTACGGAGAGACCCAGTACTTC. Its protein product is CASSSGTSGYGETQYF.

J is TRBJ1-1 and V is TRBV11-2; the D is unclear. Germline V gene sequence: CDR1 SGHAT, CDR2 FQNNGV. This CDR3 region has 14 residues. Trimming removed 3 bases at V and 0 bases at J, with 8 bases between. The CDR3 loop reads CASSFSYLNTEAFF. For the CDR3, the DNA is TGTGCCAGCAGCTTCTCTTATCTGAACACTGAAGCTTTCTTT.

V and J are TRBV2 and TRBJ1-5, with no clear D. Trimming left V 7 bases short and J 3 bases short, with 10 bases between. This CDR3 comprises 13 residues. Germline CDR1 SNHLY, CDR2 FYNNEI. CDR3 residues: CASTLTLNQPQHF. CDR3 DNA sequence: TGTGCCAGCACCCTGACACTCAATCAGCCCCAGCATTTT.

The gene calls are TRBV18 and TRBJ1-4, with no clear D. The CDR3 runs 13 residues. Trimming removed 3 bases at V and 2 bases at J, with 4 bases between. Germline V gene lookup returns CDR1 KGHSH and CDR2 LQKENI. CDR3 in DNA: TGTGCCAGCTCACCGAGGACTAATGAAAAACTGTTTTTT. It specifies CASSPRTNEKLFF.

This clone was observed many times. The rearrangement joins TRBV7-6 to TRBJ2-1, with 9 bases that match TRBD2. The CDR3 consists of 18 residues. Per germline, CDR1 SGHVS and CDR2 FNYEAQ. The V segment lost 4 bases and the J segment 0 bases; nucleotides outside the gene matches: 10. DNA for the CDR3: TGTGCCAGCAGCTCGGACCAAGCGGGGGGAAGCTCCTACAATGAGCAGTTCTTC. Its protein is CASSSDQAGGSSYNEQFF.

This chain uses TRBV18 with TRBJ2-1; 7 bases are shared with TRBD2. The J segment lost 2 bases and the V segment lost 2 bases, leaving 6 bases of the junction unmatched. The germline gives CDR1 KGHSH, CDR2 LQKENI. The CDR3 is made up of 16 amino acids. The CDR3 coding sequence is TGTGCCAGCTCACCAAGGGTGGGGGGGACCTACAATGAGCAGTTCTTC. It yields the protein CASSPRVGGTYNEQFF.

The gene calls are TRBV7-9 and TRBJ1-2; D is ambiguous. Germline V gene data show CDR1 as SEHNR and CDR2 as FQNEAQ (reference sequence). Trimming took 1 base from V and 7 from J, leaving 10 bases between them. The CDR3 sequence is 13 residues long. This CDR3 is CASSLEAVRGYTF. CDR3 DNA: TGTGCCAGCAGCTTAGAGGCGGTACGTGGCTACACCTTC. Complete variable domain (other parts from reference TRBV7-9 and TRBJ1-2): DTGVSQNPRHKITKRGQNVTFRCDPISEHNRLYWYRQTLGQGPEFLTYFQNEAQLEKSRLLSDRFSAERPKGSFSTLEIQRTEQGDSAMYLCASSLEAVRGYTFGSGTRLTVV.